A selection of T cell receptor beta chains follows, all from one sample in a study of blood T cell repertoires in COVID-19. TCRdb keeps only in-frame clones here, not all; method: immunoSEQ multiplex PCR. The table has 300,000 to 400,000 clones, 91% seen once. Sequencing was carried out using peripheral blood. These receptors were obtained from a woman in her late teens or twenties who had recovered from COVID-19. CDR3s include the opening cysteine and the closing phenylalanine or tryptophan. A D gene is named only where the DNA matches it firmly. Expanded clones get a size class; other rows say once, few or many, or leave the size out.

TRBV19,TRBJ2-5,16,NA,NA,TGTGCCAGTAGTATCTTAGGTGGGAGTGGACAAGAGACCCAGTACTTC,CASSILGGSGQETQYF
TRBV24-1,TRBJ1-1,13,NA,NA,TGTGCCACCAGTGACACAAGTGAAGATGAAGCTTTCTTT,CATSDTSEDEAFF
TRBV30,TRBJ2-5,16,TRBD2,NA,TGTGCCTGGAGTCCCGTCGGTCTAGCGGGAGGAAAGACCCAGTACTTC,CAWSPVGLAGGKTQYF
TRBV6-6,TRBJ2-1,12,NA,NA,TGTGCCAGCAGTTACTCGACGGGGGAGAAGTTCTTC,CASSYSTGEKFF
TRBV19,TRBJ2-2,16,TRBD1,once,TGTGCCAGTAGCCCCGCCACAGGGGGCGTCACCGGGGAGCTGTTTTTT,CASSPATGGVTGELFF
TRBV6-5,TRBJ2-3,15,NA,NA,TGTGCCAGCAGTCCTCGACTAGTCTCCACAGATACGCAGTATTTT,CASSPRLVSTDTQYF
TRBV19,TRBJ1-4,15,NA,NA,TGTGCCAGTAGTTTCAGGATTGCAACTAATGAAAAACTGTTTTTT,CASSFRIATNEKLFF
TRBV5-1,TRBJ1-2,15,TRBD1,NA,TGCGCCAGCAGCTTGGGACAGGGGCCGAACTATGGCTACACCTTC,CASSLGQGPNYGYTF
TRBV11-3,TRBJ2-2,16,TRBD1,NA,TGTGCCAGCAGCCCAAGGGGGCGGAGGAGCACCGGGGAGCTGTTTTTT,CASSPRGRRSTGELFF
TRBV5-1,TRBJ2-1,17,TRBD1,NA,TGCGCCAGCAGCTTGGGCGCCAGGGGGCGATTGGTCAATGAGCAGTTCTTC,CASSLGARGRLVNEQFF
TRBV7-2,TRBJ2-2,14,NA,once,TGTGCCAGCAGCTTCCGTTGGGGGCCCGGGGAGCTGTTTTTT,CASSFRWGPGELFF
TRBV15,TRBJ1-2,14,NA,NA,TGTGCCACCAGCAGAGATCGTGGCAACAGTGGCTACACCTTC,CATSRDRGNSGYTF
TRBV25-1,TRBJ2-3,16,TRBD2,NA,TGTGCCAGCAGTGGGAGGTTAGCGGGAGCCTCAGATACGCAGTATTTT,CASSGRLAGASDTQYF
TRBV7-2,TRBJ2-1,14,NA,NA,TGTGCCAGCAGCTTACTCCCTCTAGCAGTTGAGCAGTTCTTC,CASSLLPLAVEQFF
TRBV4-3,TRBJ1-4,15,NA,NA,TGCGCCAGCAGCCAAGGGGACATGGTAATGGAAAAACTGTTTTTT,CASSQGDMVMEKLFF
TRBV5-8,TRBJ2-1,17,TRBD2,NA,TGTGCCAGCAGCTTTCGCGGGAGGGCCAGAAGAATCAATGAGCAGTTCTTC,CASSFRGRARRINEQFF
TRBV11-3,TRBJ2-5,17,TRBD2,NA,TGTGCCAGCAGCTTGTTGTTGGCGGGAGGCCACCAAGAGACCCAGTACTTC,CASSLLLAGGHQETQYF
TRBV6-5,TRBJ1-5,16,NA,NA,TGTGCCAGCAGTTACCCAGGGAAAGGGAGCAATCAGCCCCAGCATTTT,CASSYPGKGSNQPQHF
TRBV9,TRBJ1-5,13,NA,NA,TGTGCCAGCAGCATCGGTAGCAATCAGCCCCAGCATTTT,CASSIGSNQPQHF
TRBV5-1,TRBJ2-2,14,TRBD1,NA,TGCGCCAGCAGCATAGACAGGGTTACCGGGGAGCTGTTTTTT,CASSIDRVTGELFF
TRBV6-5,TRBJ2-3,15,NA,NA,TGTGCCAGCAGTTACCAGGGGAGTAGCACAGATACGCAGTATTTT,CASSYQGSSTDTQYF
TRBV18,TRBJ2-1,16,TRBD2,NA,TGTGCCAGCTCACAAAATCATGGTAGCGGGATTAATGAGCAGTTCTTC,CASSQNHGSGINEQFF
TRBV24-1,TRBJ2-3,15,TRBD2,NA,TGTGCCACCAGTGAAACCGGGAGGAGCACAGATACGCAGTATTTT,CATSETGRSTDTQYF
TRBV15,TRBJ2-2,15,NA,NA,TGTGCCACCAGCAGCCCGGGGGCGAACACCGGGGAGCTGTTTTTT,CATSSPGANTGELFF
TRBV14,TRBJ2-3,15,TRBD2,NA,TGTGCCAGCAGCCAACTAGCGGGAGGGGCAGATACGCAGTATTTT,CASSQLAGGADTQYF
TRBV5-1,TRBJ2-1,15,NA,NA,TGCGCCAGCAGCTTGTACGCTAGCGTGGGTGGTGTACCGTTCTTC,CASSLYASVGGVPFF
TRBV7-8,TRBJ1-5,15,NA,NA,TGTGCCAGCAGCACCTTAACAGGGAGCAATCAGCCCCAGCATTTT,CASSTLTGSNQPQHF
TRBV4-3,TRBJ2-1,12,NA,NA,TGCGCCAGCAGCCAACTTCCGGGACAACTAGTCTTC,CASSQLPGQLVF
TRBV9,TRBJ1-1,15,NA,NA,TGTGCCAGCAGCGTCGTCAGCCGGGGGTACACTGAAGCTTTCTTT,CASSVVSRGYTEAFF
TRBV19,TRBJ2-6,15,NA,once,TGTGCCAGTAGTATTTTCAGCTCTGGGGCCAACGTCCTGACTTTC,CASSIFSSGANVLTF
TRBV7-2,TRBJ1-3,13,NA,NA,TGTGCCAGCAGCTCGCGGGGGGGAAACACCATATATTTT,CASSSRGGNTIYF
TRBV6-5,TRBJ2-5,13,TRBD1,once,TGTGCCTGCAGCCGGGACAGGCAAGAGACCCAGTACTTC,CACSRDRQETQYF
TRBV2,TRBJ1-6,14,TRBD1,few,TGTGCCAGCGGGGACAGGCCATATAATTCACCCCTCCACTTT,CASGDRPYNSPLHF
TRBV7-8,TRBJ2-2,16,NA,NA,TGTGCCAGCAGCCCACAACGGGGTCAGAACACCGGGGAGCTGTTTTTT,CASSPQRGQNTGELFF
TRBV28,TRBJ2-1,14,TRBD1,NA,TGTGCCAGCCTTCGGTACAGGGGTTTCGGTGAGCAGTTCTTC,CASLRYRGFGEQFF
TRBV10-1,TRBJ1-3,14,NA,NA,TGCGCCAGCAGTCCCGGTAACTCTGGAAACACCATATATTTT,CASSPGNSGNTIYF
TRBV28,TRBJ2-1,21,TRBD2,NA,TGTGCCAGCAGTTTCATGACCCCCGGGACTAGCGGGAGGATCTCCTACAATGAGCAGTTCTTC,CASSFMTPGTSGRISYNEQFF
TRBV30,TRBJ1-6,12,NA,few,TGTGCCTGGAGTGTACTAAATTCACCCCTCCACTTT,CAWSVLNSPLHF
TRBV25-1,TRBJ1-5,15,TRBD1,NA,TGTGCCAGCAGCTATTCCGGGACAGGGAATCAGCCCCAGCATTTT,CASSYSGTGNQPQHF
TRBV5-6,TRBJ1-2,14,TRBD1,NA,TGTGCCAGCAGCTTTGGACAGGGACGGAGTGGCTACACCTTC,CASSFGQGRSGYTF
TRBV18,TRBJ1-6,14,NA,NA,TGTGCCAGCTCACCAGCCGACAGGAGTTCACCCCTCCACTTT,CASSPADRSSPLHF
TRBV27,TRBJ2-3,15,NA,NA,TGTGCCACTCAGCCGGGACATCTCATTCAAGATACGCAGTATTTT,CATQPGHLIQDTQYF
TRBV7-9,TRBJ1-6,14,NA,few,TGTGCCAGCAGCATCGGACAGTCGAATTCACCCCTCCACTTT,CASSIGQSNSPLHF
TRBV2,TRBJ1-1,14,NA,NA,TGTGCCAGCAGTGAAGCAGGGGTGGGAACTGAAGCTTTCTTT,CASSEAGVGTEAFF
TRBV21-1,TRBJ2-1,16,NA,NA,TGTGCCAGCAGCAGTAAACTAGCGGGAGGAGTCTATGAGCAGTTCTTC,CASSSKLAGGVYEQFF
TRBV14,TRBJ1-2,16,TRBD1,NA,TGTGCCAGCAGCCTTATCGCGGGACAGTCAAACTATGGCTACACCTTC,CASSLIAGQSNYGYTF
TRBV5-5,TRBJ1-2,13,NA,NA,TGTGCCAGCAGCTTGAGTCCGGACTATGGCTACACCTTC,CASSLSPDYGYTF
TRBV21-1,TRBJ2-3,16,NA,NA,TGTGCCAGCGGTTGTTTCCGGGACAGGCTTCCAGATACGCAGTATTTT,CASGCFRDRLPDTQYF
TRBV2,TRBJ2-1,20,TRBD2,NA,TGTGCCAGCAGTCGAGCCGGGACTAGCGGGAGGGGTGACGTTTACAATGAGCAGTTCTTC,CASSRAGTSGRGDVYNEQFF
TRBV3-1/TRBV3-2,TRBJ2-3,18,TRBD2,NA,TGTGCCAGCAGCCAAGCAGAGCCCCTAGCGGGAGTCTCAGATACGCAGTATTTT,CASSQAEPLAGVSDTQYF
TRBV11-2,TRBJ2-1,14,TRBD2,NA,TGTGCCAGCAGCTCCTTTAGCGGGAACAATGAGCAGTTCTTC,CASSSFSGNNEQFF
TRBV4-3,TRBJ2-3,16,TRBD2,once,TGCGCCAGCAGCCAAAGGGTAGCGGGAGGGGCAGATACGCAGTATTTT,CASSQRVAGGADTQYF
TRBV18,TRBJ2-5,13,TRBD1,NA,TGTGCCAGCTCGTATGACAGGGCGGAGACCCAGTACTTC,CASSYDRAETQYF
TRBV19,TRBJ1-6,13,NA,NA,TGTGCCAGTAGTAGTTTGAGGCATTCACCCCTCCACTTT,CASSSLRHSPLHF
TRBV24-1,TRBJ2-1,14,NA,few,TGTGCCACCGGGCGGGGCACCTACGACAATGAGCAGTTCTTC,CATGRGTYDNEQFF
TRBV6-5,TRBJ2-2,15,TRBD1,once,TGTGCCAGCAGTAGGGACAGGGTGGGCACCGGGGAGCTGTTTTTT,CASSRDRVGTGELFF
TRBV6-2/TRBV6-3,TRBJ1-4,15,NA,NA,TGTGCCAGCAGTTACCCCTCGGGGGTTAATGAAAAACTGTTTTTT,CASSYPSGVNEKLFF
TRBV7-2,TRBJ1-2,14,TRBD1,NA,TGTGCCAGCAGCTTAGTACAGGGGAACTATGGCTACACCTTC,CASSLVQGNYGYTF
TRBV11-3,TRBJ2-1,15,TRBD1,NA,TGTGCCAGCAGCTCCGGGCAGGGGGCGAGGAATGAGCAGTTCTTC,CASSSGQGARNEQFF